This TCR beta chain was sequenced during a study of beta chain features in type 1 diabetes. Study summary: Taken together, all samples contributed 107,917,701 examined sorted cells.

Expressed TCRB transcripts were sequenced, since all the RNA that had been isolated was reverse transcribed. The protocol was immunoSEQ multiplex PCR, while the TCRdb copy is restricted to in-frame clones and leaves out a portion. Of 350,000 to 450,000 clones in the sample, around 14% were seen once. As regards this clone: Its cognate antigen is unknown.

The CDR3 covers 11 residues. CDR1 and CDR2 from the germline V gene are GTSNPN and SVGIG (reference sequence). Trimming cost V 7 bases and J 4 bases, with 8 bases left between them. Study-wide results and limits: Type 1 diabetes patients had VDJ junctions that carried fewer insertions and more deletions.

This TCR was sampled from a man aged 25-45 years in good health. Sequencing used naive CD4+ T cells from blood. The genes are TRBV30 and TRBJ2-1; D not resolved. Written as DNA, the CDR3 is TGTGCCTTCACCAAATACAATGAGCAGTTCTTC. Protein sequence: CAFTKYNEQFF.